This T cell receptor (beta chain) emerged from a study of shared clonotypes between healthy human individuals (dated by TCRdb to about 2020). The study in broad terms: Three men and a couple of women, aged 18 to 49 years, made up the cohort. Blood TCR repertoires of about 5 healthy adults were deeply sequenced to estimate repertoire size and the extent of clonotype sharing between individuals. To increase sequencing depth and limit assay-specific biases, different laboratories used diverse techniques to prepare libraries and sequence TCR repertoires. Per donor, leukapheresis produced somewhere between about 0.94 and 9 billion PBMCs.

Overall study results and their limits: Because the study included a small number of donors, the genetic and exposure-history diversity represented was limited. Based on pairwise subsampling, the degree of clonotype sharing among donors was expected to be affected by sequencing depth. Sampling was restricted to blood, and TCR repertoires in tissues likely differ from the TCR repertoires found in blood.

The CDR3 holds 14 amino acids from the cysteine to the phenylalanine. Just CDR3 DNA is preserved here, 42 bases in frame from base 1. The germline V gene gives CDR1 as SGHRS and CDR2 as YFSETQ. Clipping removes 6 bases from V and 5 bases from J, with 10 as the unmatched junction base count. The donors were healthy, HIV-negative adults with no recently reported acute infections or vaccinations. Every donor was a Caucasian adult residing in Nashville, Tennessee, USA. For unsorted samples, 85 million to 100 million PBMCs were counted, and genomic DNA was extracted using the QIAamp DNA Blood Mini kit. Blood was collected by leukapheresis, and PBMCs were isolated by Ficoll-Histopaque density gradient centrifugation and then cryopreserved in liquid nitrogen vapor phase. Turning to this clone: Its antigen is still unknown. There are no base qualities to consult, and no much larger clone falls within one base.

TCR CDR3 regions were amplified from genomic DNA by multiplex PCR using the deep immunoSEQ assay. Genomic DNA extracted from each cell subset was distributed evenly over all wells of several immunoSEQ 96-well plates, and each plate served as one replicate. For unsorted PBMC, 300 ng genomic DNA, equal to 30,000 or so T cell genomes, was loaded into each replicate PCR. Ten immunoSEQ deep assay plates were used to sequence unsorted PBMC genomic DNA. Purified libraries were measured with a Qubit 3.0 fluorometer, size-checked on a Bioanalyzer 2100, and measured again with the KAPA Library Quantification kit. Each immunoSEQ 96-well plate was sequenced on its own single-read 150-cycle Illumina NextSeq 550 flow cell. The original methods were these. The immunoSEQ output contained only junctional sequences without quality scores, so filtering could not match that applied to full-length reads. To assign V/J genes and CDR3, sequences were annotated using PyIR, a Python wrapper for IgBLAST v1.9, with IMGT germline references. Reads were filtered out if the reads had weak V/J assignments (E-value above 1e-6), no CDR3, stop codons, out-of-frame junctions, or ambiguous translated residues. V3J clonotypes were defined by identical inferred V gene, J gene, and CDR3 amino acid sequence. Percentage overlap between repertoires was calculated by dividing the number of shared unique clonotypes by the size of the smaller repertoire. Three approaches were used to assess repertoire richness: RTK rarefaction, the Chao1 estimator, and Recon v2.1 estimates of unobserved clonotypes. This is the immuneACCESS table as TCRdb keeps it, with only in-frame sequences that have V and J called. A part of the clones is gone; compared with another copy, unresolved V genes explain less than half, and the rest is unexplained. V and J calls and clone size are those listed in that table; D and trimming were worked out from the DNA. For this sample there are fewer than 600,000 clones; roughly 78% appear just once. Under 15% of the sample is taken by the ten largest.

Specimen: PBMCs. This receptor was identified in a woman in her thirties or forties in good health. Some clones in this sample may be carry-over from other donors' samples. The chain uses TRBV5-1 and TRBJ2-7; the central 8 bases match TRBD2. The nucleotide sequence reads TGCGCCAGCACTCTTGCGGGGGGCGGCGACGAGCAGTACTTC. Translated, it gives CASTLAGGGDEQYF.